This T cell receptor (beta chain) was sequenced in a study of blood T cell repertoires in COVID-19. Study details: Spain, Italy and the United States supplied samples that represented acute and convalescent COVID-19. Sources were T cells, B-cell-depleted T cells, or PBMCs; the material itself was cDNA or gDNA.

Patients in Seattle were enrolled during active infection, then followed longitudinally. Authors' data handling: Estimation of nucleated cell counts was performed using reference gene primer amplification. Assay used: immunoSEQ multiplex PCR; TCRdb lists only in-frame clones, some missing. The D gene and trimming were derived from the DNA, and the V and J assignments and clone size from that table. The sample lists some 360,000 clones, roughly 87% seen once, with 3.9% in the top ten. CDR1 is WNHNN, CDR2 SYGVQD, per germline (reference sequence). The CDR3 runs 13 residues. The trim removed 5 bases at V and 8 bases at J, leaving 2 bases unmatched.

Sequencing used peripheral blood. V is TRBV10-1 and J is TRBJ1-6; 8 bases match TRBD1. The clonotype comes from a woman in her sixties or seventies with COVID-19, enrolled during active disease. CDR3 nucleotide sequence: TGCGCCAGCAGTTTGGACAGGGATTCACCCCTCCACTTT. Protein product: CASSLDRDSPLHF.